This T cell receptor beta chain was sequenced for a study of OX40 agonist ivuxolimab in advanced cancers. Across the study: At doses from 0.01 to 10 mg/kg, patients were given intravenous ivuxolimab every 2 weeks.

V was shortened by 7 bases and J by 0 bases, with 13 bases between the two germline ends. The CDR3 is 15 amino acids. Germline values: CDR1 SGHRS, CDR2 YFSETQ. The protocol was immunoSEQ multiplex PCR, while the TCRdb copy is restricted to in-frame clones and leaves out a portion. The profile shows tens of thousands of clones, 80% to 90% of them singletons. Autoimmune disease history or systemic immunosuppression was exclusionary. This clonotype originated in an adult with an advanced solid tumor such as melanoma, head and neck, liver or kidney cancer. Material: CD4+ or CD8+ T cells sorted from blood, obtained in a trial of the OX40 agonist ivuxolimab. The chain carries TRBV5-1 and TRBJ2-2; no definite D call. Here the CDR3 DNA reads TGCGCCAGCCGCCAGACGGGTACGAACACCGGGGAGCTGTTTTTT. Encoded protein: CASRQTGTNTGELFF.